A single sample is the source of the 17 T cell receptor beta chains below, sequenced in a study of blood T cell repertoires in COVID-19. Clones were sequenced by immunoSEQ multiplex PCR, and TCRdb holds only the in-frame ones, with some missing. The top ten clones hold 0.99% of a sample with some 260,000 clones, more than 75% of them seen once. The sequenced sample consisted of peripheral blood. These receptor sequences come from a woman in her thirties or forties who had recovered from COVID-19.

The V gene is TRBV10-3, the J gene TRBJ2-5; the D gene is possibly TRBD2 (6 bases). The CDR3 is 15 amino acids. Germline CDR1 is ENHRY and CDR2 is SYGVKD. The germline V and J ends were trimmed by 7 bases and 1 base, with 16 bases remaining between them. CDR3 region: CAIMGGRETQETQYF. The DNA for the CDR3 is TGTGCCATCATGGGTGGCCGGGAGACCCAAGAGACCCAGTACTTC.

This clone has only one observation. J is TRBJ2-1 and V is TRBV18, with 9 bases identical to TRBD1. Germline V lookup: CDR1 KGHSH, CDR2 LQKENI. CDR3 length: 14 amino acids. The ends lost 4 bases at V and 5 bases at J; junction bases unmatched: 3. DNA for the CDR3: TGTGCCAGCTCACGGGACAGGGCTGACAATGAGCAGTTCTTC. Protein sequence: CASSRDRADNEQFF.

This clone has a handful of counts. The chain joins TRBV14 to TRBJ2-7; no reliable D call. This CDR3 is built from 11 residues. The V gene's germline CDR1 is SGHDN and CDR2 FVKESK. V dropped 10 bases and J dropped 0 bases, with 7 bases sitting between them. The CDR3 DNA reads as TGTGCCACCGCGAGCTCCTACGAGCAGTACTTC. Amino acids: CATASSYEQYF.

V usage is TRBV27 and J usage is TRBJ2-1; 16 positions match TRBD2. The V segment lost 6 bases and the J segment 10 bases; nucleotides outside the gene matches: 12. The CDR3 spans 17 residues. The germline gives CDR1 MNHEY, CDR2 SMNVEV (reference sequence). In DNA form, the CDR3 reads TGTGCCAGCAGCCCGCCGGGACTAGCGGGAGGGCCCGGCGAGCAGTTCTTC. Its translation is CASSPPGLAGGPGEQFF.

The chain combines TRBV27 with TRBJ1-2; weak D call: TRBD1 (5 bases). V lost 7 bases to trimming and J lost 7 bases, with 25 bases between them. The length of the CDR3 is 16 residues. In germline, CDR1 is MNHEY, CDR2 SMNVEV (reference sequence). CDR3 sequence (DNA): TGTGCCAGCACCCCCAGGGCAGCGGGGGTCTTTGGTGGCTACACCTTC. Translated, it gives CASTPRAAGVFGGYTF.

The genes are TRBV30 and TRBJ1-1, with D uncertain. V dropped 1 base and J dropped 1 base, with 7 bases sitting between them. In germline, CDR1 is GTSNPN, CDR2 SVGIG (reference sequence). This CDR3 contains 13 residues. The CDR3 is CAWSEHKNTEAFF. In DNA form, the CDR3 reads TGTGCCTGGAGTGAACACAAGAACACTGAAGCTTTCTTT.

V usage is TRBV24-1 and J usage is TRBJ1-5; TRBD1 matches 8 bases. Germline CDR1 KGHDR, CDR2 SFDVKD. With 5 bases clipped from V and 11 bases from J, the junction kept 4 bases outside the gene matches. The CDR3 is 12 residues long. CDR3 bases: TGTGCCACCAGTGCCCCGACAGGGGCCCAGCATTTT. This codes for CATSAPTGAQHF.

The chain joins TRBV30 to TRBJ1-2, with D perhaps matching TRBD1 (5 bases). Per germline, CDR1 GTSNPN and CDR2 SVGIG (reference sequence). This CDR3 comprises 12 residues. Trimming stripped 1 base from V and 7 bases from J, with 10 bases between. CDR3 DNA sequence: TGTGCCTGGAGTGGGGGGGGAAGTGGCTACACCTTC. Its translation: CAWSGGGSGYTF.

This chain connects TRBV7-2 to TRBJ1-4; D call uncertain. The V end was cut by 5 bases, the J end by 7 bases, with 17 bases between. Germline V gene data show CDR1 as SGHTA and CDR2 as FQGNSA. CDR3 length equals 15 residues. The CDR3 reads CASSPKGGSGEKLFF. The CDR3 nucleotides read TGTGCCAGCAGCCCGAAGGGAGGTTCAGGTGAAAAACTGTTTTTT.

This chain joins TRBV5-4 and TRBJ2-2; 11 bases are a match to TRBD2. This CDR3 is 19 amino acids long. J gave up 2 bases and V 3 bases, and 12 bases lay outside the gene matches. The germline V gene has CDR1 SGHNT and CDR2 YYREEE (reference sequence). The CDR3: CASSSAPTSGTLNTGELFF. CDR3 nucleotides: TGTGCCAGCAGCTCCGCCCCGACTAGCGGGACCCTCAACACCGGGGAGCTGTTTTTT.

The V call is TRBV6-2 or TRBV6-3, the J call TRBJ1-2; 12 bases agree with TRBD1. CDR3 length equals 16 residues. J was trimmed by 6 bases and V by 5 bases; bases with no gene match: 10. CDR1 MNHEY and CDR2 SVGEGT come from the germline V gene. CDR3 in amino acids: CASSPPGQGARNGYTF. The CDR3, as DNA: TGTGCCAGCAGTCCCCCGGGACAGGGGGCTCGAAATGGCTACACCTTC.

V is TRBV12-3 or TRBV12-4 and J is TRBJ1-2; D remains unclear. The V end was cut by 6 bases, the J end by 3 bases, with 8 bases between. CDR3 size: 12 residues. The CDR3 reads CASSLNHYGYTF. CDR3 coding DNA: TGTGCCAGCAGCCTAAATCACTATGGCTACACCTTC.

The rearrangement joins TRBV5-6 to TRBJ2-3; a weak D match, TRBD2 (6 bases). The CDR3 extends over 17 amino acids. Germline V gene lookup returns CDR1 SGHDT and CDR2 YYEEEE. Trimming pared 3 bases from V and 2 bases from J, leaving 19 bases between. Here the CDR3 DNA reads TGTGCCAGCAGCTACTCCCCTACCGGGACTTACACAGATACGCAGTATTTT. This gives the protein CASSYSPTGTYTDTQYF.

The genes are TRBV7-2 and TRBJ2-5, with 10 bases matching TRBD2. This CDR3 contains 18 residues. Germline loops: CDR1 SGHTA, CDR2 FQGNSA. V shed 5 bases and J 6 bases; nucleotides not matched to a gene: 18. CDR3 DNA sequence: TGTGCCAGCAGCCTCCATGGGTCCCCAGCGGGAGGGGGGCAGACCCAGTACTTC. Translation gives CASSLHGSPAGGGQTQYF. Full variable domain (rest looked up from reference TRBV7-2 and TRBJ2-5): GAGVSQSPSNKVTEKGKDVELRCDPISGHTALYWYRQSLGQGLEFLIYFQGNSAPDKSGLPSDRFSAERTGGSVSTLTIQRTQQEDSAVYLCASSLHGSPAGGGQTQYFGPGTRLLVL.

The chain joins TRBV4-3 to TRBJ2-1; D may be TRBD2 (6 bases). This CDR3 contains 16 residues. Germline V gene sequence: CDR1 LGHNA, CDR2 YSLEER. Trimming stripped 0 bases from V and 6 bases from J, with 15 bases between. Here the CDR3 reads CASSQETRGWPNEQFF. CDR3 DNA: TGCGCCAGCAGCCAAGAGACCCGGGGGTGGCCCAATGAGCAGTTCTTC.

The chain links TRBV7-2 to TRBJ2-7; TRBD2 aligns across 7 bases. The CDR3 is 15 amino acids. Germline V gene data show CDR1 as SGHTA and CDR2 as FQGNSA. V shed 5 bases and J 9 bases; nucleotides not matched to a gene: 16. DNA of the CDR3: TGTGCCAGCAGCCCCCGGGGTAGCGGGCCCCCGGGGCAGTACTTC. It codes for CASSPRGSGPPGQYF.

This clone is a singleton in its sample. The CDR3 DNA reads TGCAGTGCTAGTGCGGGTCCCTACGAGCAGTACTTC. Protein: CSASAGPYEQYF. The V call is TRBV20-1, the J call TRBJ2-7, with D possibly matching TRBD2 (5 bases). Germline V gene lookup returns CDR1 DFQATT and CDR2 SNEGSKA (reference sequence). V lost 3 bases and J 2 bases, leaving 8 bases between the germline ends. The CDR3 has 12 residues.